This is a list of T cell receptor beta chains from one sample in a study of blood T cell repertoires in COVID-19. The protocol was immunoSEQ multiplex PCR, while the TCRdb copy is restricted to in-frame clones and leaves out a portion. This sample has around 250,000 clones, with more than 85% found just once. Specimen: peripheral blood. Source of these receptors: a man in his late teens or twenties with active or convalescent COVID-19. Each CDR3 is given with its conserved first and last residue. A D gene is named only where the DNA matches it firmly. For some rows the clone size is stated as once, few or many, or as a class when expanded; others skip it.

j_call v_call clone_size d_call cdr3_nt cdr3_aa
TRBJ2-1 TRBV3-1/TRBV3-2 - TRBD1 TGTGCCAGCAGCCAAGGTGACAGGGGATACAATGAGCAGTTCTTC CASSQGDRGYNEQFF
TRBJ2-3 TRBV6-5 - - TGTGCCAGCAGTCGGCCCGGAGCCACAGATACGCAGTATTTT CASSRPGATDTQYF
TRBJ2-3 TRBV2 once - TGTGCCAGCAAGTTAGGGGGGGGCACAGATACGCAGTATTTT CASKLGGGTDTQYF
TRBJ2-1 TRBV7-9 once - TGTGCCAGCAGCAATCCCGCCCCAACCTTTCGGAATGAGCAGTTCTTC CASSNPAPTFRNEQFF
TRBJ2-1 TRBV14 once - TGTGCCAGCAGCCAAGATTGGAGACACGCCGGGGAGTTCTTC CASSQDWRHAGEFF
TRBJ2-1 TRBV7-9 once - TGTGCCAGCAGCATTACTCGGACTGCCTTCAATGAGCAGTTCTTC CASSITRTAFNEQFF
TRBJ1-4 TRBV11-3 - - TGTGCCAGCAGCTCCCGCAGGTGGGGGGGGAATGAAAAACTGTTTTTT CASSSRRWGGNEKLFF
TRBJ2-1 TRBV28 - TRBD2 TGTGCCAGCGCTTGGGGAGCGGGAGGGCGTACTGAGCAGTTCTTC CASAWGAGGRTEQFF
TRBJ1-2 TRBV10-3 - - TGTGCCACCCTCGCGGGCTATGGCTACACCTTC CATLAGYGYTF
TRBJ1-6 TRBV4-1 once TRBD1 TGCGCCAGCAGCCAGATTGACAGGGGGGTTAATTCACCCCTCCACTTT CASSQIDRGVNSPLHF
TRBJ1-4 TRBV6-6 - TRBD1 TGTGCCAGCAGTCCGCGTCGACAGGGGTTAGGTAATGAAAAACTGTTTTTT CASSPRRQGLGNEKLFF
TRBJ1-1 TRBV5-1 - - TGCGCCAGCAGCTTGTCCTCATTAGAGGGAGAGAACACTGAAGCTTTCTTT CASSLSSLEGENTEAFF
TRBJ2-5 TRBV18 - TRBD1 TGTGCCAGCTCCCTCGGACAGGGCCCGGAGACCCAGTACTTC CASSLGQGPETQYF
TRBJ2-1 TRBV11-3 - TRBD2 TGTGCCAGCAGCCCCCGTAGTCAGCCGGGGGGAAGGCAGTTCTTC CASSPRSQPGGRQFF
TRBJ2-7 TRBV7-9 few - TGTGCCACCCGGCGGTTAACCGCGAAGACTAGGTCCTACGAGCAGTACTTC CATRRLTAKTRSYEQYF
TRBJ1-4 TRBV2 - TRBD1 TGTGCCAGCAAAGGACAGGGAAACGAAAAACTGTTTTTT CASKGQGNEKLFF
TRBJ1-1 TRBV7-2 - - TGTGCCAGCAGCTTACAACAGGGGAACACTGAAGCTTTCTTT CASSLQQGNTEAFF
TRBJ2-3 TRBV18 - - TGTGCCAGCTCACCACCAGGGGTTCCTAGCACAGATACGCAGTATTTT CASSPPGVPSTDTQYF
TRBJ1-3 TRBV3-1/TRBV3-2 - - TGTGCCAGCAGCCAGGTTGGCAGCTCTGGAAACACCATATATTTT CASSQVGSSGNTIYF
TRBJ1-1 TRBV11-3 - - TGTGCCAGCAGCTTAGATGGGAGGGCGAACACTGAAGCTTTCTTT CASSLDGRANTEAFF
TRBJ1-2 TRBV29-1 few TRBD1 TGCAGCGTCGTGACAGGGCTCTATGGCTACACCTTC CSVVTGLYGYTF
TRBJ2-1 TRBV7-8 - TRBD2 TGTGCCAGCACGCCAGCGGGACTAAACTCCTACAATGAGCAGTTCTTC CASTPAGLNSYNEQFF